The 5 T cell receptor beta chains below were found in one sample sequenced in a study of blood T cells in healthy people across ages. Then a second PCR, running about 6 to 12 cycles, was carried out with a sample-barcoded 5' primer and a J-beta primer mix. Each CDR3 protein is one row after TCRdb ran MiXCR on the 5' RACE reads. The sample holds 700,000 to 950,000 distinct CDR3 sequences, 58% seen once. Sequencing was performed on blood. All receptors come from a man aged 25-45 years in good health.

This sequence joins TRBV29-1 and TRBJ2-7; 7 nucleotides align to TRBD2. Germline lookup yields CDR1 SQVTM and CDR2 ANQGSEA. This CDR3 region has 13 residues. V was clipped by 7 bases and J by 3 bases; unmatched bases: 9. DNA of the CDR3: TGCAGCGCGGGGGAGGGGTTCGGCTACGAGCAGTACTTC. Residues: CSAGEGFGYEQYF.

In its sample, this clonotype was seen a few times. The CDR3 DNA sequence: TGTGCCAGCAGTTTGAGCGGATCTGCCCAAGAGACCCAGTACTTC. Translation: CASSLSGSAQETQYF. The rearrangement uses TRBV28 and TRBJ2-5; D is possibly TRBD2 (5 bases). This CDR3 has 15 residues. Germline CDR1 and CDR2: MDHEN and SYDVKM. The V gene lost 3 bases and the J gene lost 1 base, with 12 bases spanning the gap.

The J gene is TRBJ2-7, the V gene TRBV9; D gene unclear. CDR3 length equals 13 residues. V was clipped by 3 bases and J by 2 bases, with 9 bases between them. Germline V lookup: CDR1 SGDLS, CDR2 YYNGEE. CDR3 DNA sequence: TGTGCCAGCAGCGGAAGGGATACCTACGAGCAGTACTTC. Residues: CASSGRDTYEQYF.

V gene TRBV25-1 combines with J gene TRBJ1-2; D might be TRBD1 (5 bases). The CDR3 consists of 15 residues. Germline assignment: CDR1 MGHDK and CDR2 SYGVNS. Trimming stripped 3 bases from V and 4 bases from J, with 15 bases between. The CDR3 region is CASSERGDGGYGYTF. The CDR3 DNA is TGTGCCAGCAGTGAGAGGGGAGACGGGGGCTATGGCTACACCTTC.

The chain recombines TRBV27 with TRBJ2-1; D may be TRBD2 (6 bases). The CDR3 totals 14 residues. Trimming took off 6 bases at V and 4 bases at J, with 13 bases between the two ends. Germline V lookup: CDR1 MNHEY, CDR2 SMNVEV (reference sequence). The CDR3 nucleotides are TGTGCCAGCAGGACGGGGGTACCATACAATGAGCAGTTCTTC. Amino acids: CASRTGVPYNEQFF.